This TCR beta chain was sequenced during a study of breast tumors, draining lymph nodes, adjacent tissues. Study-level points and caveats: Most tumor T cells seemingly derive from lymph node, then expand in tumor. Tumor repertoires ranked between lymph nodes and nontumor tissue in diversity, with V and J gene preferences. That most tumor T cells come from lymph nodes remained unproven. Luminal-like breast cancer showed significantly greater tumor-nontumor repertoire similarity than basal-like breast cancer did.

TCRdb reprocessed the multiplex PCR reads with MiXCR, giving one entry per CDR3 protein. The sample holds more than 12,000 distinct CDR3 sequences, around three fifths seen once. CDR3 length: 14 residues. Germline V CDR1 and CDR2: LNHNV, YYDKDF (reference sequence). With 0 bases removed from V and 5 bases from J, the gap between germline ends came to 7 bases. This clonotype was detected once. Its antigen is unknown. The chain carries TRBV15 and TRBJ2-2; a possible D gene is TRBD1 (5 bases). The TCR comes from a female donor with breast cancer. Some clones in this sample may be carry-over from other donors' samples. The specimen was tumor-adjacent breast tissue. CDR3 coding DNA: TGTGCCACCAGCAGAGATGCAGGGACCGGGGAGCTGTTTTTT. Its protein product is CATSRDAGTGELFF.